The 9 T cell receptor beta chains below come from one sample, sequenced in a study of control samples from healthy donors and cancer patients. Profiled with immunoSEQ multiplex PCR; TCRdb holds only in-frame clones, not every one. This sample has 150,000 to 200,000 clones, with 94% found just once. Sequencing was carried out using PBMCs. These receptors were collected from a man aged 60-69 years with colorectal cancer.

The chain recombines TRBV25-1 with TRBJ1-4; 7 nucleotides line up with TRBD1. From germline, CDR1 is MGHDK and CDR2 SYGVNS. The CDR3 extends over 16 amino acids. Trimming cost V 1 base and J 1 base; bases outside gene matches: 3. The CDR3: CASSESGTVTNEKLFF. The DNA of the CDR3 is TGTGCCAGCAGTGAATCCGGGACAGTAACTAATGAAAAACTGTTTTTT.

This chain links TRBV7-9 with TRBJ1-1; TRBD1 matches at 7 bases. After removal of 1 base from V and 1 base from J, the junction contained 0 bases not matched to a gene. The CDR3 has 14 residues. In germline, CDR1 is SEHNR, CDR2 FQNEAQ (reference sequence). CDR3 sequence reads: CASSLEGANTEAFF. CDR3 DNA sequence: TGTGCCAGCAGCTTAGAGGGGGCGAACACTGAAGCTTTCTTT.

This clone has just one count. The V call is TRBV4-1, the J call TRBJ2-1, with TRBD1 as a possible D gene (6 bases). V was pared by 6 bases and J by 3 bases, with 12 bases between. This CDR3 contains 14 residues. In germline, CDR1 is MGHRA, CDR2 YSYEKL. The CDR3 here is CASRRQGNYNEQFF. The CDR3 nucleotides read TGCGCCAGCAGGCGGCAGGGGAACTACAATGAGCAGTTCTTC.

This rearrangement joins TRBV6-2 or TRBV6-3 to TRBJ1-1; D remains ambiguous. Trimming cost V 6 bases and J 0 bases, with 14 bases left between them. There are 15 residues in the CDR3. The V gene's germline CDR1 is MNHEY and CDR2 SVGEGT. The CDR3 region is CASSPWEELNTEAFF. CDR3 bases: TGTGCCAGCAGCCCGTGGGAAGAGCTGAACACTGAAGCTTTCTTT.

The chain uses TRBV18 and TRBJ1-1, with D hard to call. Trimming shortened V by 0 bases and J by 0 bases, and 5 bases separated the two germline ends. CDR1 and CDR2 (germline): KGHSH, LQKENI. This CDR3 comprises 14 residues. The CDR3 DNA reads TGTGCCAGCTCACCACCCTCTCTGAACACTGAAGCTTTCTTT. Amino acids: CASSPPSLNTEAFF.

V usage is TRBV5-4 and J usage is TRBJ2-7; D possibly uses TRBD1 or TRBD2 (5 bases each). The germline V and J ends were trimmed by 1 base and 2 bases, with 10 bases remaining between them. The germline CDR1 and CDR2 sequences are SGHNT and YYREEE (reference sequence). The CDR3 is 14 residues long. The CDR3 region has the DNA TGTGCCAGCAGCTTGCGGGACGGGACCTACGAGCAGTACTTC. Translating gives CASSLRDGTYEQYF.

This rearrangement joins TRBV29-1 to TRBJ2-5; perhaps TRBD2 as D (7 bases). CDR1 and CDR2 (germline): SQVTM, ANQGSEA. The CDR3 runs to 12 residues. Trimming cost V 7 bases and J 5 bases, with 14 bases left between them. DNA of the CDR3: TGCAGCGCCGAGGGGGGGCAGGAGACCCAGTACTTC. Protein: CSAEGGQETQYF.

The chain combines TRBV5-1 with TRBJ2-7; 9 bases fit TRBD2. V was clipped by 4 bases and J by 0 bases; unmatched bases: 5. There are 15 residues in the CDR3. Looked up from germline, CDR1 is SGHRS and CDR2 is YFSETQ. The CDR3 nucleotides read TGCGCCAGCAGCCCCCGACTAGCGGACTCCTACGAGCAGTACTTC. Its translation is CASSPRLADSYEQYF. Supplemented by reference TRBV5-1 and TRBJ2-7, the full variable domain reads KAGVTQTPRYLIKTRGQQVTLSCSPISGHRSVSWYQQTPGQGLQFLFEYFSETQRNKGNFPGRFSGRQFSNSRSEMNVSTLELGDSALYLCASSPRLADSYEQYFGPGTRLTVT.

The CDR3 spells CASGSGGVQYF. DNA for the CDR3: TGTGCCAGCGGCTCCGGGGGGGTGCAGTACTTC. V usage is TRBV28 and J usage is TRBJ2-7; TRBD2 matches 8 bases. The germline V gene encodes CDR1 MDHEN and CDR2 SYDVKM. The CDR3 covers 11 residues. V shed 8 bases and J 9 bases; nucleotides not matched to a gene: 6.